The 26 T cell receptor beta chains in this list originate from one sample, sequenced in a study of patients and donors after allogeneic stem cell transplantation (dated by TCRdb to the early 2020s). Libraries were constructed by RT-PCR. Sequencing used a NextSeq 550. TCRdb itself trimmed the public reads at Q25 with fastp, ran MiXCR and retained productive beta chains. Rows with one shared CDR3 protein collapse into an entry with the most common genes and DNA. For this sample there are 150,000 to 200,000 distinct CDR3 sequences; roughly 31% appear just once. Jointly, the top ten make up about 3.3% of the sample. Input material: blood, either unsorted or a sorted T cell fraction (not recorded which). Receptors originate from a human donor who was either an allogeneic HSCT recipient or a stem cell or donor lymphocyte infusion donor (not recorded which). It is not recorded whose cells these are; they may come from a transplant donor.

The rearrangement links TRBV6-2 or TRBV6-3 to TRBJ2-7, with 8 positions matching TRBD2. The V segment lost 5 bases and the J segment 4 bases; nucleotides outside the gene matches: 7. CDR3 size: 14 residues. Germline CDR1 and CDR2: MNHEY and SVGEGT. CDR3 sequence reads: CASSPTSALYEQYF. The CDR3 region has the DNA TGTGCCAGCAGTCCGACTAGCGCCCTTTACGAGCAGTACTTC.

The J gene is TRBJ2-5, the V gene TRBV29-1, with 7 nucleotides matching TRBD1. CDR3 size: 12 residues. Germline V gene data show CDR1 as SQVTM and CDR2 as ANQGSEA. V lost 6 bases, J lost 6 bases, and 7 bases stayed unmatched. This CDR3 reads CSVGTEGQTQYF. CDR3 bases: TGCAGCGTCGGGACAGAGGGTCAGACCCAGTACTTC.

This sequence joins TRBV7-9 and TRBJ2-1; D call uncertain. Trimming left V 4 bases short and J 0 bases short, with 7 bases between. The germline gives CDR1 SEHNR, CDR2 FQNEAQ (reference sequence). The CDR3 runs to 14 residues. The CDR3 protein is CASSWPGSYNEQFF. The DNA of the CDR3 is TGTGCCAGCAGCTGGCCGGGCTCCTACAATGAGCAGTTCTTC.

This clonotype was seen only a few times. Here the CDR3 reads CASKEYRPNTEAFF. The CDR3 DNA is TGTGCCAGCAAAGAGTACAGGCCTAACACTGAAGCTTTCTTT. This rearrangement joins TRBV12-3 or TRBV12-4 to TRBJ1-1; D might be TRBD1 (5 bases). V dropped 7 bases and J dropped 2 bases, with 14 bases sitting between them. The CDR3 covers 14 residues.

The chain links TRBV5-1 to TRBJ2-5; D gene uncertain. V lost 0 bases and J lost 5, with 14 bases in between. CDR1 SGHRS and CDR2 YFSETQ come from the germline V gene. CDR3 length: 15 residues. This CDR3 is CASSLELVVGETQYF. Here the CDR3 DNA reads TGCGCCAGCAGCTTGGAGCTAGTGGTCGGGGAGACCCAGTACTTC.

This rearrangement joins TRBV28 to TRBJ2-4, with D tentatively TRBD1 (5 bases). This CDR3 is 15 amino acids long. The germline gives CDR1 MDHEN, CDR2 SYDVKM. The V gene lost 5 bases and the J gene lost 0 bases, with 11 bases spanning the gap. In DNA form, the CDR3 reads TGTGCCAGCAGTACCGCAGGGCTAGCCAAAAACATTCAGTACTTC. This sequence encodes CASSTAGLAKNIQYF.

The chain employs TRBV21-1 and TRBJ1-5. TRBV21-1 is a recognized pseudogene. This CDR3 contains 15 residues. CDR3 sequence reads: CASLSQRRGNQPQHF. The CDR3 bases are TGTGCCAGCCTATCACAGAGGCGGGGCAATCAGCCCCAGCATTTT.

The chain recombines TRBV7-9 with TRBJ1-2, with TRBD1 matching 7 bases. This CDR3 has 15 residues. V lost 5 bases, J lost 1 base, and 7 bases stayed unmatched. The germline gives CDR1 SEHNR, CDR2 FQNEAQ (reference sequence). The CDR3 sequence is CASSRGQALNYGYTF. The CDR3 bases are TGTGCCAGCAGCCGCGGACAGGCACTTAACTATGGCTACACCTTC.

This clonotype appeared many times. This sequence joins TRBV4-1 and TRBJ1-2, with D possibly TRBD1 on 5 matching bases. Per the germline V gene, CDR1 is MGHRA and CDR2 is YSYEKL. The CDR3 is 14 residues long. V lost 1 base and J 4 bases, leaving 10 bases between the germline ends. CDR3 sequence (DNA): TGCGCCAGCAGCCAAGGACAGACGGCCTATGGCTACACCTTC. Protein product: CASSQGQTAYGYTF.

The chain recombines TRBV7-8 with TRBJ1-6; 9 bases fit TRBD1. Germline CDR1 SGHVS, CDR2 FQNEAQ. The CDR3 is 15 residues long. The V and J ends lost 4 bases and 6 bases, in that order; junction bases with no gene match: 4. CDR3 sequence (DNA): TGTGCCAGCAGCTCCCCGACAGGGGGTAATTCACCCCTCCACTTT. As protein: CASSSPTGGNSPLHF.

The chain links TRBV7-2 to TRBJ2-1, with D perhaps TRBD2 (6 bases). V was trimmed by 4 bases and J by 8 bases, leaving 12 bases between them. CDR1 and CDR2 from the germline V gene are SGHTA and FQGNSA. The CDR3 sequence is 13 residues long. The CDR3 DNA is TGTGCCAGCAGCTCCCTAGCGACCCATGAGCAGTTCTTC. Translating gives CASSSLATHEQFF.

This clonotype appeared many times. The chain employs TRBV4-3 and TRBJ2-7; TRBD2 agrees at 10 bases. The V and J ends lost 3 bases and 3 bases, in that order; junction bases with no gene match: 5. The CDR3 is 15 amino acids. CDR1 and CDR2 from the germline V gene are LGHNA and YSLEER. The CDR3 is CASSQELAGHYEQYF. In DNA form, the CDR3 reads TGCGCCAGCAGCCAGGAACTAGCGGGACACTACGAGCAGTACTTC.

The chain recombines TRBV9 with TRBJ2-2; 8 bases map to TRBD2. The V segment lost 2 bases and the J segment 5 bases; nucleotides outside the gene matches: 8. CDR1 SGDLS and CDR2 YYNGEE come from the germline V gene. The CDR3 runs 16 residues. CDR3 sequence (DNA): TGTGCCAGCAGCGTGATGCCGGGAGGGCCAACCGGGGAGCTGTTTTTT. Translating it yields CASSVMPGGPTGELFF.

The chain uses TRBV24-1 and TRBJ2-2, with D maybe TRBD2 (6 bases). The CDR3 runs to 17 residues. Germline values: CDR1 KGHDR, CDR2 SFDVKD. V lost 0 bases and J lost 0, with 10 bases in between. CDR3 nucleotides: TGTGCCACCAGTGATTTGGGAGGGAGCACGAACACCGGGGAGCTGTTTTTT. Amino acids: CATSDLGGSTNTGELFF.

The chain is built from TRBV6-5 and TRBJ1-3, with no clear D. The germline gives CDR1 MNHEY, CDR2 SVGAGI. The CDR3 loop spans 16 amino acids. Trimming left V 2 bases short and J 0 bases short, with 11 bases between. The CDR3 protein is CASSYEAIHSGNTIYF. In DNA form, the CDR3 reads TGTGCCAGCAGTTACGAGGCGATCCACTCTGGAAACACCATATATTTT.

This clonotype was found a few times. The chain links TRBV12-3 or TRBV12-4 to TRBJ1-5; TRBD1 matches at 8 bases. J lost 4 bases, V lost 5 bases, and 10 bases had no gene match. The CDR3 runs to 16 residues. This CDR3 reads CASSPRGTGQNQPQHF. CDR3 bases: TGTGCCAGCAGTCCCCGAGGGACAGGACAAAATCAGCCCCAGCATTTT.

V usage is TRBV7-9 and J usage is TRBJ2-1, with TRBD2 as a possible D gene (6 bases). V lost 2 bases to trimming and J lost 0 bases, with 8 bases between them. The CDR3 has 15 residues. Germline-derived CDR1 and CDR2 are SEHNR and FQNEAQ (reference sequence). The CDR3 reads CASSLPGSSYNEQFF. The CDR3 DNA reads as TGTGCCAGCAGCTTACCCGGGAGCTCCTACAATGAGCAGTTCTTC.

This clonotype has a handful of counts. CDR3 bases: TGCGCCAGCAGCTTGTCCGGGTGGGATGGCTACACCTTC. It yields the protein CASSLSGWDGYTF. The chain links TRBV5-1 to TRBJ1-2; D is ambiguous. The CDR3 consists of 13 residues. Germline CDR1 and CDR2: SGHRS and YFSETQ. V was pared by 1 base and J by 6 bases, with 10 bases between.

This clonotype came up a few times. The chain employs TRBV7-9 and TRBJ2-1, with 12 bases fitting TRBD1. Germline CDR1 is SEHNR and CDR2 is FQNEAQ (reference sequence). The trim removed 3 bases at V and 8 bases at J, leaving 5 bases unmatched. The CDR3 is 15 amino acids. The DNA for the CDR3 is TGTGCCAGCAGCTTTCGGGACAGGGGGCGGGATGAGCAGTTCTTC. This sequence encodes CASSFRDRGRDEQFF.

This clonotype was observed a single time. No conserved phenylalanine or tryptophan ends this CDR3, so it is likely a read error. The chain couples TRBV7-2 to TRBJ1-1, with D uncertain. Trimming took 2 bases from V and 4 from J, leaving 11 bases between them. The CDR3 loop spans 14 amino acids. Germline values: CDR1 SGHTA, CDR2 FQGNSA. The CDR3 DNA is TGTGCCAGCAGCTTACGGGCGAGGTCCACTGAAGCTTTCTTG. Protein sequence: CASSLRARSTEAFL.

This chain uses TRBV9 with TRBJ1-3, with unresolved D. V was clipped by 0 bases and J by 0 bases, with 4 bases between them. The length of the CDR3 is 14 residues. CDR1 is SGDLS and CDR2 is YYNGEE in the germline V gene. The CDR3 DNA is TGTGCCAGCAGCGTAGAACGCTCTGGAAACACCATATATTTT. Protein sequence: CASSVERSGNTIYF.

The V and J genes are TRBV30 and TRBJ2-3; 7 bases match TRBD1. From germline, CDR1 is GTSNPN and CDR2 SVGIG (reference sequence). V was pared by 3 bases and J by 3 bases, with 6 bases of the junction left unmatched. This CDR3 spans 14 amino acids. The CDR3 here is CAWSEGQLTDTQYF. The CDR3, as DNA: TGTGCCTGGAGCGAGGGACAGCTTACAGATACGCAGTATTTT.

At least ten counts were recorded for this clonotype. The chain carries TRBV28 and TRBJ1-2; D may be TRBD1 (6 bases). V was pared by 5 bases and J by 8 bases, with 15 bases between. The CDR3 is 13 amino acids. Germline V gene lookup returns CDR1 MDHEN and CDR2 SYDVKM. This chain's CDR3 is CASSQWDIGGYTF. The CDR3 nucleotides read TGTGCCAGCAGTCAATGGGACATCGGGGGCTACACCTTC.

This clonotype came up many times. This rearrangement joins TRBV21-1 to TRBJ1-4; the table calls TRBD1, which could not be checked here. TRBV21-1 is recorded as a pseudogene. This CDR3 has 17 residues. CDR3 bases: TGTGCCAGCACTAAAAATGGGACATCAGCAACTAATGAAAAACTGTTTTTT. This translates into CASTKNGTSATNEKLFF.

This clonotype came up a few times. The chain links TRBV6-6 to TRBJ2-5, with D possibly being TRBD1 (5 bases). Per the germline V gene, CDR1 is MNHNY and CDR2 is SVGAGI (reference sequence). This CDR3 has 14 amino acids. The germline V and J ends were trimmed by 0 bases and 1 base, with 6 bases remaining between them. In DNA form, the CDR3 reads TGTGCCAGCAGTTACTCCGACAGCCAAGAGACCCAGTACTTC. This codes for CASSYSDSQETQYF.

This clonotype was detected a few times. The V and J genes are TRBV28 and TRBJ1-5; weak D call: TRBD1 (6 bases). CDR1 is MDHEN, CDR2 SYDVKM, per germline. There are 17 residues in the CDR3. The V gene lost 2 bases and the J gene lost 0 bases, with 14 bases spanning the gap. The CDR3 DNA sequence: TGTGCCAGCAGTTTAACAGGGTTCGGCTATAGCAATCAGCCCCAGCATTTT. Its protein product is CASSLTGFGYSNQPQHF.